This T cell receptor (beta chain) was sequenced during a study of blood T cell repertoires in COVID-19. For the study at large: COVID-19 samples, acute and convalescent, were from the United States, Italy and Spain. The analysed material was cDNA or gDNA that came from T cells, B-cell-depleted T cells, or PBMCs.

The germline CDR1 and CDR2 sequences are SNHLY and FYNNEI. V gave up 10 bases and J gave up 2 bases; unmatched junction bases: 4. The CDR3 sequence is 12 residues long. Original processing notes: Amplification of reference gene primers provided the estimated nucleated cell counts. The assay was immunoSEQ multiplex PCR, and TCRdb's table has in-frame clones only and misses some. V, J and clone size derive from that table, while D and trimming were established from the DNA sequence. The sample lists roughly 180,000 clones; 85% were seen once. Material: peripheral blood. The chain recombines TRBV2 with TRBJ1-2, with 7 bases that match TRBD1. This receptor was identified in a woman aged 55-69 years with acute or convalescent COVID-19. In DNA, the CDR3 is TGTGCCATGGGGGACAGAAACTATGGCTACACCTTC. Encoded protein: CAMGDRNYGYTF.